These 17 T cell receptor beta chains came from one sample sequenced in a study of T cell responses to AZD1222 COVID-19 vaccine. The data were produced by immunoSEQ multiplex PCR, yet TCRdb's version contains in-frame clones alone and is incomplete. The sample has roughly 130,000 clones; just over 85% are singletons. The input for sequencing was peripheral blood, taken on day 0 of MenACWY control vaccination. These receptors all stem from an adult in good health.

Of note for this clone: The same CDR3 also results from other DNA sequences found in this sample. V and J are TRBV27 and TRBJ2-7; maybe TRBD1 (5 bases). This CDR3 is built from 12 residues. CDR1 MNHEY and CDR2 SMNVEV come from the germline V gene (reference sequence). V lost 2 bases and J 3 bases, leaving 5 bases between the germline ends. The CDR3 here is CASSLRGYEQYF. The CDR3 DNA sequence: TGTGCCAGCAGTTTAAGGGGCTACGAGCAGTACTTC.

V gene TRBV6-4 combines with J gene TRBJ2-2; a possible D gene is TRBD2 (6 bases). CDR1 and CDR2 (germline): MRHNA, SNTAGT. The CDR3 runs 17 residues. Trimming removed 7 bases at V and 2 bases at J, with 20 bases between. In DNA form, the CDR3 reads TGTGCCAGCAATCCCCTCACCGGGACTTACAACACCGGGGAGCTGTTTTTT. Protein sequence: CASNPLTGTYNTGELFF.

V usage is TRBV21-1 and J usage is TRBJ1-2. TRBV21-1 is tagged as a pseudogene. The CDR3 runs to 16 residues. The CDR3 reads CASSKAGKRTRGGYTF. The CDR3 bases are TGTGCCAGCAGCAAAGCGGGGAAGAGGACTAGGGGAGGCTACACCTTC.

The chain uses TRBV7-9 and TRBJ2-5; D unclear. The CDR3 extends over 10 amino acids. V lost 5 bases and J lost 5, with 3 bases in between. From germline, CDR1 is SEHNR and CDR2 FQNEAQ (reference sequence). The CDR3 coding sequence is TGTGCCAGCAGCGGGGAGACCCAGTACTTC. It specifies CASSGETQYF. Complete variable domain (other parts from reference TRBV7-9 and TRBJ2-5): DTGVSQNPRHKITKRGQNVTFRCDPISEHNRLYWYRQTLGQGPEFLTYFQNEAQLEKSRLLSDRFSAERPKGSFSTLEIQRTEQGDSAMYLCASSGETQYFGPGTRLLVL.

This clone is termed medium-sized. DNA of the CDR3: TGTGCCAGCAGCTTGGATTTGGGGAACGAGCAGTACTTC. This gives the protein CASSLDLGNEQYF. This chain links TRBV5-5 with TRBJ2-7; D unresolved. There are 13 residues in the CDR3. Germline assignment: CDR1 SGHKS and CDR2 YYEKEE (reference sequence). V was clipped by 0 bases and J by 5 bases, with 9 bases between them.

This chain connects TRBV27 to TRBJ2-1; 13 bases are shared with TRBD2. V lost 8 bases to trimming and J lost 7 bases; unmatched junction nucleotides: 5. The CDR3 extends over 14 amino acids. Germline-derived CDR1 and CDR2 are MNHEY and SMNVEV (reference sequence). CDR3 DNA sequence: TGTGCCAGCGGCGGGACTAGCGGGACGAATGAGCAGTTCTTC. Translated, it gives CASGGTSGTNEQFF.

This clone was detected only once. The rearrangement links TRBV19 to TRBJ2-5, with TRBD1 matching over 12 bases. CDR3 length equals 17 residues. J lost 5 bases, V lost 7 bases, and 14 bases had no gene match. Germline V gives CDR1 LNHDA, CDR2 SQIVND (reference sequence). The CDR3 loop is CASKRGKGQGAVETQYF. The CDR3 DNA is TGTGCCAGTAAGAGGGGAAAGGGACAGGGGGCGGTGGAGACCCAGTACTTC.

V is TRBV6-5 and J is TRBJ1-4; TRBD1 might be the D (5 bases). Looked up from germline, CDR1 is MNHEY and CDR2 is SVGAGI. V was clipped by 0 bases and J by 7 bases, with 12 bases between them. The length of the CDR3 is 15 residues. The CDR3 sequence is CASSYSARDPEKLFF. CDR3 DNA sequence: TGTGCCAGCAGTTACTCTGCCAGGGATCCTGAAAAACTGTTTTTT.

The CDR3 protein is CASNVGRIGHSPLHF. The CDR3 nucleotides read TGTGCCAGCAATGTCGGAAGAATAGGCCATTCACCCCTCCACTTT. This chain uses TRBV6-5 with TRBJ1-6; no reliable D call. CDR1 is MNHEY and CDR2 is SVGAGI in the germline V gene. The CDR3 totals 15 residues. V gave up 7 bases and J gave up 8 bases, with 18 bases separating them.

The table lists this clone with a count of one. The chain recombines TRBV5-1 with TRBJ2-1; 9 nucleotides match TRBD1. Germline V gene sequence: CDR1 SGHRS, CDR2 YFSETQ. Losses at the gene ends were 6 bases for V and 7 bases for J; bases not matched to a gene: 8. There are 14 residues in the CDR3. CDR3 nucleotide sequence: TGCGCCAGCAACCCGGGACAGGGAGGGAATGAGCAGTTCTTC. As protein: CASNPGQGGNEQFF.

This chain joins TRBV13 and TRBJ1-2, with D possibly TRBD1 on 6 matching bases. This CDR3 comprises 16 residues. CDR1 and CDR2 from the germline V gene are PRHDT and FYEKMQ (reference sequence). The ends were cut back, 4 bases at V and 7 bases at J, with 22 bases in the middle. In DNA form, the CDR3 reads TGTGCCAGCAGCTCCCCGACGGCGGGGGCAGGGTCTGGCTACACCTTC. Amino acid sequence: CASSSPTAGAGSGYTF.

This sequence joins TRBV27 and TRBJ1-1, with TRBD1 as a possible D gene (5 bases). Germline-derived CDR1 and CDR2 are MNHEY and SMNVEV (reference sequence). This CDR3 region has 13 residues. Trimming shortened V by 2 bases and J by 6 bases, and 10 bases separated the two germline ends. CDR3 amino acids: CASSLNRRAEAFF. CDR3 DNA sequence: TGTGCCAGCAGTTTAAACCGCAGGGCTGAAGCTTTCTTT.

The J gene is TRBJ1-2, the V gene TRBV9; tentatively, D is TRBD1 (5 bases). Germline-derived CDR1 and CDR2 are SGDLS and YYNGEE. Trimming shortened V by 3 bases and J by 4 bases, and 7 bases separated the two germline ends. CDR3 length: 12 residues. DNA for the CDR3: TGTGCCAGCAGCGCCGGGGCCTATGGCTACACCTTC. It yields the protein CASSAGAYGYTF.

V is TRBV7-2 and J is TRBJ2-5; TRBD2 agrees at 11 bases. CDR1 is SGHTA and CDR2 is FQGNSA in the germline V gene. The CDR3 runs 16 residues. The trim removed 5 bases at V and 3 bases at J, leaving 8 bases unmatched. The CDR3 coding sequence is TGTGCCAGCAGCGCGACCCCGGGACTAGCGGAAGAGACCCAGTACTTC. This gives the protein CASSATPGLAEETQYF.

The chain is built from TRBV7-3 and TRBJ2-5, with 8 bases identical to TRBD1. Germline V lookup: CDR1 SGHTA, CDR2 FQGTGA. After removal of 3 bases from V and 5 bases from J, the junction contained 2 bases not matched to a gene. The CDR3 has 13 residues. The CDR3 region has the DNA TGTGCCAGCAGCTTCAGGGGGCGTGAGACCCAGTACTTC. Translating it yields CASSFRGRETQYF.

The chain combines TRBV18 with TRBJ2-1; 9 bases line up with TRBD1. V shed 3 bases, J shed 10 bases, and the junction held 13 bases outside the gene matches. The CDR3 consists of 16 residues. The germline V gene has CDR1 KGHSH and CDR2 LQKENI. The CDR3 region is CASSPPGTGRVGEQFF. CDR3 nucleotides: TGTGCCAGCTCACCCCCCGGGACAGGGCGAGTGGGAGAGCAGTTCTTC.

This chain links TRBV9 with TRBJ1-3; 7 nucleotides align to TRBD1. This CDR3 region has 16 residues. The germline gives CDR1 SGDLS, CDR2 YYNGEE. V shed 3 bases, J shed 0 bases, and the junction held 6 bases outside the gene matches. The chain's CDR3 is CASSGLGQDSGNTIYF. Here the CDR3 DNA reads TGTGCCAGCAGCGGCCTCGGACAGGACTCTGGAAACACCATATATTTT.